This is a list of T cell receptor beta chains from one sample in a study of blood T cell repertoires in COVID-19. Data came from immunoSEQ multiplex PCR; TCRdb stores just in-frame clones and leaves some out. This sample has approximately 76,000 clones, with around nine tenths found just once. The material sequenced was peripheral blood. These receptors originate from a woman aged 60-70 years with acute or convalescent COVID-19. Both conserved end residues are part of each CDR3. The D gene is left open where the match is weak. Only some rows state a clone size, as once, few, many or a class for expanded clones.

CDR3 protein | CDR3 DNA | V gene | D gene | clone size | J gene
CASSQGTSGLYEQYF | TGCGCCAGCAGCCAAGGGACTAGCGGTCTCTACGAGCAGTACTTC | TRBV4-3 | TRBD2 | . | TRBJ2-7
CASGTGNYGYTF | TGTGCCAGCGGCACAGGGAACTATGGCTACACCTTC | TRBV28 | . | . | TRBJ1-2
CASSLAGGWNEQFF | TGTGCCAGCAGTCTAGCGGGAGGGTGGAATGAGCAGTTCTTC | TRBV9 | TRBD2 | . | TRBJ2-1
CASSRTVNTEAFF | TGTGCCAGCAGTCGGACAGTGAACACTGAAGCTTTCTTT | TRBV7-3 | . | . | TRBJ1-1
CASSPLVPGTPPYEQYF | TGTGCCAGCAGCCCCCTGGTTCCCGGGACTCCTCCTTACGAGCAGTACTTC | TRBV11-2 | . | . | TRBJ2-7
CASSTQAGDYEQYF | TGCGCCAGCAGCACCCAAGCGGGGGATTACGAGCAGTACTTC | TRBV5-1 | TRBD2 | once | TRBJ2-7
CASSLAPTGEPYNEQFF | TGTGCCAGCAGCTTAGCACCGACAGGGGAACCCTACAATGAGCAGTTCTTC | TRBV7-6 | TRBD1 | . | TRBJ2-1
CASSSEPGMSLHF | TGTGCCAGCAGCTCAGAGCCCGGGATGTCCCTCCACTTT | TRBV9 | . | . | TRBJ1-6
CASRGTGVDEQYF | TGTGCCAGCAGGGGGACAGGGGTCGACGAGCAGTACTTC | TRBV12-3/TRBV12-4 | TRBD1 | . | TRBJ2-7
CASSQVQGLTTTNEKLFF | TGTGCCAGCAGCCAAGTTCAGGGCCTTACTACAACTAATGAAAAACTGTTTTTT | TRBV3-1/TRBV3-2 | . | . | TRBJ1-4
CASSRDRDFWGYTF | TGTGCCAGCAGTAGGGACAGGGATTTCTGGGGCTACACCTTC | TRBV27 | TRBD1 | . | TRBJ1-2
CASSPPGYGTGELFF | TGTGCCAGCAGCCCCCCAGGGTATGGGACCGGGGAGCTGTTTTTT | TRBV7-9 | . | . | TRBJ2-2
CASSLGGTRGTNEQFF | TGTGCCAGCAGCTTAGGTGGGACTAGAGGGACCAATGAGCAGTTCTTC | TRBV11-1 | TRBD2 | . | TRBJ2-1
CASYPTSGTTGELFF | TGTGCCAGCTACCCGACTAGCGGAACTACCGGGGAGCTGTTTTTT | TRBV18 | TRBD2 | . | TRBJ2-2
CASSWDSRNQPQHF | TGTGCCAGCAGTTGGGACAGCCGCAATCAGCCCCAGCATTTT | TRBV2 | TRBD1 | . | TRBJ1-5
CASSLEIGTEAFF | TGTGCCAGCAGCTTAGAGATCGGCACTGAAGCTTTCTTT | TRBV11-3 | . | . | TRBJ1-1
CASSGDSNSPLHF | TGTGCCAGCAGTGGTGACAGTAATTCACCCCTCCACTTT | TRBV2 | . | . | TRBJ1-6
CASSYTSGRAGRTDTQYF | TGTGCCAGCAGTTACACTAGCGGGAGGGCCGGGCGCACAGATACGCAGTATTTT | TRBV6-2/TRBV6-3 | TRBD2 | . | TRBJ2-3
CASSGQGNSPLHF | TGTGCCAGCAGCGGACAGGGTAATTCACCCCTCCACTTT | TRBV9 | TRBD1 | . | TRBJ1-6
CTSSQLAGNTGELFF | TGCACCAGCAGCCAACTAGCGGGGAACACCGGGGAGCTGTTTTTT | TRBV1 | . | . | TRBJ2-2